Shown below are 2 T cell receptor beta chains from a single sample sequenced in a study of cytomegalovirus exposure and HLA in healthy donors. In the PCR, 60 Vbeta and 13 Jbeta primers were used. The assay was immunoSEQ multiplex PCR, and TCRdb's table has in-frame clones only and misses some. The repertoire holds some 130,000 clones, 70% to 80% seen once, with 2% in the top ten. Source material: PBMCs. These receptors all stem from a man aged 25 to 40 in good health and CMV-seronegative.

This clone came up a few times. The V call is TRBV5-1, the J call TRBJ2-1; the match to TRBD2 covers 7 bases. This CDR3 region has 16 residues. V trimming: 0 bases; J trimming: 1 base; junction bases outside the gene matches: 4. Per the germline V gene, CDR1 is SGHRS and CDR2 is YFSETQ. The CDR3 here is CASSLGAGVSYNEQFF. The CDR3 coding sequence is TGCGCCAGCAGCTTGGGCGCGGGAGTTTCCTACAATGAGCAGTTCTTC.

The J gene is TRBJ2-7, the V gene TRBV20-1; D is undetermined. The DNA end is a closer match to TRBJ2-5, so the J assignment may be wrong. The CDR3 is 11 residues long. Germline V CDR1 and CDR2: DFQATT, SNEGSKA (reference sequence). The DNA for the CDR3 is TGCAGTGCTAGACTGGGAGAGACCCAGTACTTC. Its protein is CSARLGETQYF.